These 30 T cell receptor beta chains originate from one sample sequenced in a study of T-cell reconstitution after alpha-beta-depleted transplantation in children. Unique molecular identifiers were used in preparing the TCRbeta library. TCRdb reanalysed the PCR reads using MiXCR and keeps one entry per CDR3 protein. The table shows over 200,000 distinct CDR3 sequences, with 8.5% to 10% occurring only once. The material sequenced was PBMCs from the stem cell graft donor, taken from the stem cell graft. The receptors come from a human donor who donated a stem cell graft to a child with acute lymphoblastic leukemia.

This clonotype came up many times. The gene calls are TRBV9 and TRBJ2-3; possibly TRBD2 for D (5 bases). V gave up 0 bases and J gave up 4 bases, with 9 bases separating them. The CDR3 covers 14 residues. Germline V gene data show CDR1 as SGDLS and CDR2 as YYNGEE. The CDR3 coding sequence is TGTGCCAGCAGCGTAGCTGGACTGGCAGATACGCAGTATTTT. Translation: CASSVAGLADTQYF.

The chain joins TRBV7-2 to TRBJ2-7; possible D gene TRBD1, 6 bases. Germline-derived CDR1 and CDR2 are SGHTA and FQGNSA. The CDR3 runs to 16 residues. V lost 5 bases and J lost 3, with 20 bases in between. The CDR3, as DNA: TGTGCCAGCAGCCCTTACGTGGCAGGGGCCGTCTACGAGCAGTACTTC. It yields the protein CASSPYVAGAVYEQYF.

V and J are TRBV6-2 or TRBV6-3 and TRBJ2-5; a possible D gene is TRBD2 (5 bases). The CDR3 has 18 amino acids. The ends were cut back, 0 bases at V and 5 bases at J, with 22 bases in the middle. The germline V gene has CDR1 MNHEY and CDR2 SVGEGT. The CDR3 DNA reads TGTGCCAGCAGTTACTCGATTATGGAGCGGTGGGAGTCGGAGACCCAGTACTTC. It translates to CASSYSIMERWESETQYF.

V usage is TRBV11-2 and J usage is TRBJ2-5; D uncertain. Germline CDR1 reads SGHAT; CDR2 reads FQNNGV. Trimming cost V 2 bases and J 1 base, with 11 bases left between them. The CDR3 runs to 15 residues. In DNA form, the CDR3 reads TGTGCCAGCAGCTTAACCCAGAATCCCCAAGAGACCCAGTACTTC. Translation gives CASSLTQNPQETQYF.

In its sample, this clonotype was seen a few times. This rearrangement joins TRBV12-3 or TRBV12-4 to TRBJ2-1, with unresolved D. Trimming pared 6 bases from V and 6 bases from J, leaving 15 bases between. The CDR3 is made up of 14 amino acids. The CDR3 DNA reads as TGTGCCAGCAGCTTCCTGATAGGTTCCAATGAGCAGTTCTTC. It encodes CASSFLIGSNEQFF.

This clonotype was picked up a small number of times. The J gene is TRBJ2-3, the V gene TRBV5-1, with TRBD2 identical over 7 bases. The CDR3 has 16 residues. Germline V CDR1 and CDR2: SGHRS, YFSETQ. V lost 2 bases, J lost 4 bases, and 10 bases stayed unmatched. The CDR3 DNA sequence: TGCGCCAGCAGCTTCGAACCCGGACTAGGCGCAGATACGCAGTATTTT. It translates to CASSFEPGLGADTQYF.

The sample holds many counts of this clonotype. This rearrangement joins TRBV7-8 to TRBJ1-6; the D gene is possibly TRBD1 (6 bases). The CDR3 spans 15 residues. CDR1 is SGHVS and CDR2 is FQNEAQ in the germline V gene. V was cut by 1 base and J by 7 bases, with 11 bases left in between. CDR3 DNA sequence: TGTGCCAGCAGCTTAGAAGGTGGACAGAATTCACCCCTCCACTTT. Translation gives CASSLEGGQNSPLHF.

The CDR3 loop is CASSLTVRRETQYF. As DNA, the CDR3 is TGCGCCAGCAGCTTGACCGTCCGGCGGGAGACCCAGTACTTC. This chain joins TRBV5-1 and TRBJ2-5, with no clear D. Per the germline V gene, CDR1 is SGHRS and CDR2 is YFSETQ. V lost 1 base to trimming and J lost 5 bases, with 12 bases between them. This CDR3 comprises 14 residues.

The chain links TRBV6-5 to TRBJ1-2; 7 bases match TRBD1. This CDR3 has 17 amino acids. V trimming: 0 bases; J trimming: 1 base; junction bases outside the gene matches: 8. Germline assignment: CDR1 MNHEY and CDR2 SVGAGI. The CDR3 nucleotides are TGTGCCAGCAGTTACTCGGGGATGGGGGACAGTAACTATGGCTACACCTTC. This codes for CASSYSGMGDSNYGYTF.

At least ten counts were recorded for this clonotype. This rearrangement joins TRBV10-2 to TRBJ2-7; 8 nucleotides agree with TRBD1. This CDR3 is 12 amino acids long. V lost 7 bases, J lost 6 bases, and 5 bases stayed unmatched. Looked up from germline, CDR1 is WSHSY and CDR2 is SAAADI. As DNA, the CDR3 is TGCGCCAGCACCGACAGGGGCGGCGAGCAGTACTTC. It yields the protein CASTDRGGEQYF.

This chain connects TRBV5-1 to TRBJ1-6; TRBD1 agrees at 9 bases. CDR1 is SGHRS and CDR2 is YFSETQ in the germline V gene. J lost 7 bases, V lost 0 bases, and 8 bases had no gene match. The CDR3 runs 17 residues. The CDR3 nucleotides read TGCGCCAGCAGCTTGGACTGGACAGGGGTAGAAAATTCACCCCTCCACTTT. It specifies CASSLDWTGVENSPLHF.

The chain links TRBV7-9 to TRBJ1-2, with 7 bases lining up with TRBD1. Germline assignment: CDR1 SEHNR and CDR2 FQNEAQ (reference sequence). The CDR3 sequence is 15 residues long. V lost 0 bases to trimming and J lost 8 bases; unmatched junction nucleotides: 9. CDR3 sequence (DNA): TGTGCCAGCAGCTTAGCGGTCGGACAGGCGGCCGGCTACACCTTC. This translates into CASSLAVGQAAGYTF.

This clonotype was counted at least ten times. The chain uses TRBV25-1 and TRBJ1-1; D gene ambiguous. The CDR3 length is 12 residues. Trimming removed 3 bases at V and 11 bases at J, with 13 bases between. CDR1 is MGHDK and CDR2 is SYGVNS in the germline V gene. DNA for the CDR3: TGTGCCAGCAGTGAGATCGGGATGGAGGCTTTCTTT. This encodes CASSEIGMEAFF.

This chain links TRBV24-1 with TRBJ2-1, with D hard to call. The CDR3 consists of 12 residues. Trimming removed 5 bases from V and 6 bases from J, with 7 bases in between. In germline, CDR1 is KGHDR, CDR2 SFDVKD. Here the CDR3 reads CATSGRTNEQFF. The CDR3 coding sequence is TGTGCCACCAGTGGTCGAACCAATGAGCAGTTCTTC.

The rearrangement links TRBV19 to TRBJ1-5, with TRBD1 matching 8 bases. J gave up 1 base and V 5 bases, and 4 bases lay outside the gene matches. The CDR3 spans 15 residues. CDR1 is LNHDA, CDR2 SQIVND, per germline (reference sequence). CDR3 DNA: TGTGCCAGTAGTCTGGACAGGGCAAGCAATCAGCCCCAGCATTTT. The encoded protein is CASSLDRASNQPQHF. Using reference TRBV19 and TRBJ1-5 for the parts outside the CDR3, the full variable domain is DGGITQSPKYLFRKEGQNVTLSCEQNLNHDAMYWYRQDPGQGLRLIYYSQIVNDFQKGDIAEGYSVSREKKESFPLTVTSAQKNPTAFYLCASSLDRASNQPQHFGDGTRLSIL.

This clonotype has a count of ten or more. The J gene is TRBJ2-3, the V gene TRBV6-5; TRBD1 matches at 9 bases. This CDR3 spans 17 amino acids. J was trimmed by 6 bases and V by 2 bases; bases with no gene match: 12. Germline V gives CDR1 MNHEY, CDR2 SVGAGI. The CDR3 nucleotides read TGTGCCAGCAGTTACGTGCGTCCGGGACAGGGAAGGGATACGCAGTATTTT. Translating gives CASSYVRPGQGRDTQYF.

The V and J genes are TRBV5-1 and TRBJ2-1, with 12 positions matching TRBD2. Germline CDR1 SGHRS, CDR2 YFSETQ. Trimming at V came to 4 bases and at J to 7 bases, leaving 9 bases not matched to a gene. The CDR3 runs 16 residues. The CDR3 sequence is CASSLSLAGGRNEQFF. The CDR3 DNA reads TGCGCCAGCAGCCTCTCCCTAGCGGGGGGGCGGAATGAGCAGTTCTTC. The entire variable domain, with the rest obtained from reference TRBV5-1 and TRBJ2-1, is as follows: KAGVTQTPRYLIKTRGQQVTLSCSPISGHRSVSWYQQTPGQGLQFLFEYFSETQRNKGNFPGRFSGRQFSNSRSEMNVSTLELGDSALYLCASSLSLAGGRNEQFFGPGTRLTVL.

CDR3 protein: CASSEYGDTQYF. DNA for the CDR3: TGTGCCAGCAGTGAATATGGAGATACGCAGTATTTT. V usage is TRBV25-1 and J usage is TRBJ2-3; D is unresolved. The ends were cut back, 0 bases at V and 5 bases at J, with 3 bases in the middle. This CDR3 comprises 12 residues. CDR1 is MGHDK and CDR2 is SYGVNS in the germline V gene.

This clonotype has a count of ten or more. This chain connects TRBV3-1 to TRBJ2-7; possible D gene TRBD2, 6 bases. The germline CDR1 and CDR2 sequences are LGHDT and YNNKEL (reference sequence). There are 14 residues in the CDR3. V lost 4 bases and J lost 7, with 17 bases in between. The CDR3: CASSPPFEAGEQYF. In nucleotides, the CDR3 is TGTGCCAGCAGCCCCCCGTTCGAGGCGGGGGAGCAGTACTTC.

This clonotype showed up many times. The rearrangement links TRBV20-1 to TRBJ2-5; TRBD2 aligns across 7 bases. Unmatched junction bases numbered 10, after V lost 5 bases and J lost 7 bases. From germline, CDR1 is DFQATT and CDR2 SNEGSKA (reference sequence). The CDR3 has 13 residues. CDR3 region: CSAGGVGVGTQYF. The CDR3 coding sequence is TGCAGTGCTGGGGGGGTGGGGGTTGGGACCCAGTACTTC.

This clonotype was observed a handful of times. J is TRBJ1-5 and V is TRBV20-1, with TRBD1 matching over 7 bases. The CDR3 loop spans 14 amino acids. The germline gives CDR1 DFQATT, CDR2 SNEGSKA (reference sequence). The V gene end was trimmed by 4 bases and the J gene end by 5 bases; junction bases not matched to a gene: 8. In DNA, the CDR3 is TGCAGTGCTAATTGGGGACAGATTCATCAGCCCCAGCATTTT. It specifies CSANWGQIHQPQHF.

This clonotype was counted many times. The V and J genes are TRBV7-2 and TRBJ2-3; TRBD1 is a possible D gene (6 bases). V was pared by 1 base and J by 1 base, with 15 bases between. This CDR3 region has 17 residues. Germline V lookup: CDR1 SGHTA, CDR2 FQGNSA. CDR3 amino acids: CASSLGIGRGGTDTQYF. The CDR3 DNA sequence: TGTGCCAGCAGCTTAGGGATCGGCAGGGGTGGCACAGATACGCAGTATTTT.

In its sample, this clonotype was seen a few times. The V gene is TRBV6-5, the J gene TRBJ1-1, with a tentative D call TRBD1 (5 bases). Germline V CDR1 and CDR2: MNHEY, SVGAGI. Trimming removed 0 bases at V and 2 bases at J, with 13 bases between. The CDR3 runs to 16 residues. CDR3 in amino acids: CASSYSAGQSNTEAFF. DNA of the CDR3: TGTGCCAGCAGTTACTCGGCAGGGCAAAGTAACACTGAAGCTTTCTTT.

This clonotype came up a few times. The V and J genes are TRBV12-3 or TRBV12-4 and TRBJ1-2, with D maybe TRBD1 (5 bases). The CDR3 covers 15 residues. Trimming stripped 6 bases from V and 4 bases from J, with 18 bases between. CDR3 coding DNA: TGTGCCAGCAGCCTTTTCGGGGGACGGAGCTATGGCTACACCTTC. Protein: CASSLFGGRSYGYTF.

This clonotype was seen many times. The chain combines TRBV10-3 with TRBJ2-5; 8 bases map to TRBD1. J gave up 6 bases and V 8 bases, and 8 bases lay outside the gene matches. The CDR3 length is 13 residues. Germline loops: CDR1 ENHRY, CDR2 SYGVKD. This CDR3 is CAIGAGGRKTQYF. The CDR3 DNA follows: TGTGCCATCGGGGCAGGGGGCAGGAAGACCCAGTACTTC.

This clonotype was picked up many times. The chain is built from TRBV20-1 and TRBJ2-7; 8 nucleotides match TRBD1. Germline V lookup: CDR1 DFQATT, CDR2 SNEGSKA (reference sequence). The CDR3 runs 15 residues. V lost 1 base to trimming and J lost 9 bases; unmatched junction nucleotides: 14. The CDR3 sequence: CSARAQGQVTLGQYF. Here the CDR3 DNA reads TGCAGTGCTAGAGCGCAGGGACAGGTAACACTCGGGCAGTACTTC.

The table lists this clonotype with many counts. V and J are TRBV29-1 and TRBJ2-3; D not resolved. CDR1 is SQVTM and CDR2 is ANQGSEA in the germline V gene. This CDR3 has 14 amino acids. The V gene lost 7 bases and the J gene lost 4 bases, with 18 bases spanning the gap. The CDR3 nucleotides read TGCAGCGGAAAAATGGGGTTGGTGGCAGATACGCAGTATTTT. Its translation: CSGKMGLVADTQYF.

The table lists this clonotype with a few counts. The V call is TRBV6-5, the J call TRBJ1-1; D call uncertain. The CDR3 contains 16 residues. V lost 2 bases to trimming and J lost 4 bases, with 17 bases between them. Germline V CDR1 and CDR2: MNHEY, SVGAGI. The CDR3 region is CASSYTPFGGFTEAFF. In DNA, the CDR3 is TGTGCCAGCAGTTACACCCCGTTTGGAGGGTTCACTGAAGCTTTCTTT.

This clonotype has only a few counts. The chain links TRBV5-1 to TRBJ1-1; D gene uncertain. V gave up 4 bases and J gave up 7 bases, with 23 bases separating them. The CDR3 loop spans 16 amino acids. Germline V gene lookup returns CDR1 SGHRS and CDR2 YFSETQ. CDR3 nucleotide sequence: TGCGCCAGCAGCACCGGTGTGGGCCCAGCGGGAGTTGAAGCTTTCTTT. This sequence encodes CASSTGVGPAGVEAFF.

The chain combines TRBV29-1 with TRBJ2-3; D is tentatively TRBD1 or TRBD2 (5 bases each). V was cut by 2 bases and J by 3 bases, with 12 bases left in between. The CDR3 runs to 14 residues. From germline, CDR1 is SQVTM and CDR2 ANQGSEA. In nucleotides, the CDR3 is TGCAGCGTTGAATTGGTCTGGGGGACAGATACGCAGTATTTT. Protein product: CSVELVWGTDTQYF.